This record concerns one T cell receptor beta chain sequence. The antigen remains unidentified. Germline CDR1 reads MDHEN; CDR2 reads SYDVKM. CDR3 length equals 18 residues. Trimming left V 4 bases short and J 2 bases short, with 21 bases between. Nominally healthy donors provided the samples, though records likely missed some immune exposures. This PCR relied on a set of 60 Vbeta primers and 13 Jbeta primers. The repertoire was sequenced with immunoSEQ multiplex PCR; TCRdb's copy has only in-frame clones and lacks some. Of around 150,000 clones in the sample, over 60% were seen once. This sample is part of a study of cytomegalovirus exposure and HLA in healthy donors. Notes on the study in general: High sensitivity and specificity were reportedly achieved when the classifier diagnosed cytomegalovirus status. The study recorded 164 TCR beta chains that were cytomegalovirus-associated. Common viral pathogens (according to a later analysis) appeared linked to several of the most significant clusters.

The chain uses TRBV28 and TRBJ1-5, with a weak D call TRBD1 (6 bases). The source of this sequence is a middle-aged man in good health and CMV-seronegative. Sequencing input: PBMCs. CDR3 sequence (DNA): TGTGCCAGCAGTTCCCCTTTCGACGGGAACAGGGGCAATCAGCCCCAGCATTTT. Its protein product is CASSSPFDGNRGNQPQHF.